The present T cell receptor beta chain was sequenced within a study of T cell repertoires in cytomegalovirus infection. Across the whole study: TCR beta signatures that were public indicated CMV infection and matching HLA type.

MiXCR was run by TCRdb on the reads, yielding one entry per CDR3 protein. The table has about 740,000 distinct CDR3 sequences, roughly 36% seen once. Germline CDR1 SGHVS, CDR2 FQNEAQ. Trimming cost V 2 bases and J 2 bases, with 15 bases left between them. The CDR3 has 16 amino acids. Sequencing was done on a sample of PBMCs. The chain carries TRBV7-8 and TRBJ2-5, with a possible D match to TRBD2 (5 bases). This clonotype was sampled from a human donor in good health (CMV status not recorded). Some clones in this sample may be carry-over from other donors' samples. The CDR3 region has the DNA TGTGCCAGCAGCTTATCACGGACTCGCAAACAAGAGACCCAGTACTTC. Protein product: CASSLSRTRKQETQYF.